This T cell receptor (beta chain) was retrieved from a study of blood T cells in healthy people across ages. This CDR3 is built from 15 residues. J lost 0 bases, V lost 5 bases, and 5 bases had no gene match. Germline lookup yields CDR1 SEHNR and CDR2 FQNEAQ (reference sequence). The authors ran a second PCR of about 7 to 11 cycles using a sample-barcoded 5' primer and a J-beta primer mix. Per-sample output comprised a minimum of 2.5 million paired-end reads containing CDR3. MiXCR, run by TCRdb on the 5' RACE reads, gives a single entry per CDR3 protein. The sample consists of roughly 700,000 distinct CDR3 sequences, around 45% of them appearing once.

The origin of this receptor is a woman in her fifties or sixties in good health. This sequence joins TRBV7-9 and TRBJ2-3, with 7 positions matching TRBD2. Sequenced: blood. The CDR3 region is CASSPTSFSTDTQYF. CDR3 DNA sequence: TGTGCCAGCAGCCCGACTAGCTTTAGCACAGATACGCAGTATTTT.